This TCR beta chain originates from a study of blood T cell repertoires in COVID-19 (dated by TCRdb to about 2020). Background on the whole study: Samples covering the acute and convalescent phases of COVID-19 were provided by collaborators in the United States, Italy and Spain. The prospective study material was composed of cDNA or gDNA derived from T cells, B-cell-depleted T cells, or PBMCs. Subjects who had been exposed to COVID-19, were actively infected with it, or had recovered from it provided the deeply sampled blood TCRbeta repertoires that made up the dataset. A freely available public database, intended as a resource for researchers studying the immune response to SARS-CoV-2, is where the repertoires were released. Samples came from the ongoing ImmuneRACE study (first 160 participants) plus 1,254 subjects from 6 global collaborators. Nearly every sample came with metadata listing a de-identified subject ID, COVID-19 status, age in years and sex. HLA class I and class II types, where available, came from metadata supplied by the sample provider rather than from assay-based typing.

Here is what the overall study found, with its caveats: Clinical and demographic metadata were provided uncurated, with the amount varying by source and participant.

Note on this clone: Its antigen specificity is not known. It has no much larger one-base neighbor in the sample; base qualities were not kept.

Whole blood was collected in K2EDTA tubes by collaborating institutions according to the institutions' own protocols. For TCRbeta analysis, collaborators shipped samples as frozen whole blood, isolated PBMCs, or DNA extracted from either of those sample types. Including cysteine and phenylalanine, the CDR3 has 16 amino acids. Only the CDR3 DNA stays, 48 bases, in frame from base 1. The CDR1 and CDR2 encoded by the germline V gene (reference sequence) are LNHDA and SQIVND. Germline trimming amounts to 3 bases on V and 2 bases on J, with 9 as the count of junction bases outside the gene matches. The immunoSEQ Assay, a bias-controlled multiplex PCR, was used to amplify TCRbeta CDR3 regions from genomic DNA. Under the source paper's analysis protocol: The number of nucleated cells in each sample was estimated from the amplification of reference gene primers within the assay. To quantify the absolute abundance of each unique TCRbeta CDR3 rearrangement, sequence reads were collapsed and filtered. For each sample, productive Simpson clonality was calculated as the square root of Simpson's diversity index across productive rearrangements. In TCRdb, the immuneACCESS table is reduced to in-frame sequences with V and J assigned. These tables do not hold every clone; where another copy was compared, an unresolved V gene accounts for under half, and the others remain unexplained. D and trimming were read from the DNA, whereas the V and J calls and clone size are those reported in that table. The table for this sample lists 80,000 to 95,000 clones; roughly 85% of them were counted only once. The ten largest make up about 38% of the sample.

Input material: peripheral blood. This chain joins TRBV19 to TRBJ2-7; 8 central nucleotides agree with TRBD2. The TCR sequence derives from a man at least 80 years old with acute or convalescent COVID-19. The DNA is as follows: TGTGCCAGTAGTATTTCTGGCGGGAGGACCGCCTACGAGCAGTACTTC. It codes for CASSISGGRTAYEQYF.